Each of the 17 T cell receptor beta chains below was sequenced from the same sample in a study of human T cells and chemical hapten exposure. Time point specified: patch test 1, 2 weeks after DPC sensitization. Treatment: therapeutic diphenylcyclopropenone sensitization with weekly scalp DPC. TCRdb redid the calling of the RACE reads with MiXCR, one entry per CDR3 protein. This table holds tens of thousands of distinct CDR3 sequences, around a third found once. This specimen was whole blood, taken in connection with sensitization to the hapten diphenylcyclopropenone (DPC). The receptors were gathered from a man aged 40-49 years with alopecia areata. Some clones in this sample may be carry-over from other donors' samples.

About this clonotype: An end of the junction does not agree with germline; a read error may underlie this. The J gene is TRBJ1-1, the V gene TRBV28, with D unresolved. The CDR3 extends over 12 amino acids. Germline V gene lookup returns CDR1 MDHEN and CDR2 SYDVKM. CDR3: CASRLWNTEAFF. CDR3 DNA sequence: TGTGCCAGCAGGTTATGGAACACTGAAGCTTTCTTT.

The chain employs TRBV20-1 and TRBJ2-7; 12 bases map to TRBD2. Germline assignment: CDR1 DFQATT and CDR2 SNEGSKA (reference sequence). The trim removed 3 bases at V and 4 bases at J, leaving 19 bases unmatched. CDR3 length: 19 amino acids. As DNA, the CDR3 is TGCAGTGCTAGGTCAGGTTCTAGCGGGAGGGTTCTCGGGATATACGAGCAGTACTTC. Translating it yields CSARSGSSGRVLGIYEQYF.

This sequence joins TRBV20-1 and TRBJ1-2, with 9 positions matching TRBD1. CDR1 is DFQATT, CDR2 SNEGSKA, per germline (reference sequence). With V trimmed by 3 bases and J by 4 bases, 3 bases remained unmatched. CDR3 length: 13 residues. The CDR3 loop reads CSASTGGIYGYTF. DNA of the CDR3: TGCAGTGCTAGTACAGGGGGCATCTATGGCTACACCTTC.

V and J are TRBV15 and TRBJ2-5; 9 nucleotides line up with TRBD2. The germline gives CDR1 LNHNV, CDR2 YYDKDF (reference sequence). The CDR3 is made up of 15 amino acids. J gave up 9 bases and V 0 bases, and 8 bases lay outside the gene matches. This chain's CDR3 is CATSREIAGAPAQYF. In DNA, the CDR3 is TGTGCCACCAGCAGAGAGATAGCGGGAGCCCCTGCCCAGTACTTC.

This clonotype was counted only a few times. The chain links TRBV15 to TRBJ1-6; a possible D gene is TRBD1 (6 bases). Germline V gives CDR1 LNHNV, CDR2 YYDKDF (reference sequence). Between the trimmed V and J ends, which lost 0 bases and 7 bases, there was a span of 10 bases. The CDR3 totals 15 residues. CDR3 amino acids: CATSRDSTGNSPLHF. DNA of the CDR3: TGTGCCACCAGCAGAGATAGTACAGGGAATTCACCCCTCCACTTT.

V and J are TRBV6-1 and TRBJ2-1; 11 bases line up with TRBD2. The CDR3 consists of 15 residues. Germline V lookup: CDR1 MNHNS, CDR2 SASEGT. The ends lost 7 bases at V and 4 bases at J; junction bases unmatched: 6. The CDR3 sequence is CASTEGLAEYNEQFF. DNA of the CDR3: TGTGCCAGCACCGAGGGACTAGCGGAATACAATGAGCAGTTCTTC.

The J gene is TRBJ2-7, the V gene TRBV5-1, with 10 nucleotides matching TRBD1. Unmatched junction bases numbered 11, after V lost 4 bases and J lost 4 bases. The CDR3 length is 16 residues. The germline gives CDR1 SGHRS, CDR2 YFSETQ. The CDR3 here is CASSLSPGQGGYEQYF. The CDR3 DNA follows: TGCGCCAGCAGCCTGTCCCCAGGACAGGGGGGGTACGAGCAGTACTTC.

This clonotype was counted only a few times. The genes are TRBV20-1 and TRBJ2-7; 7 nucleotides line up with TRBD1. Germline CDR1 reads DFQATT; CDR2 reads SNEGSKA (reference sequence). This CDR3 spans 13 amino acids. The CDR3 DNA reads TGCAGCCCGAGGGACAGCCACTCCTACGAGCAGTACTTC. Translated, it gives CSPRDSHSYEQYF.

A single count supports this clonotype. The chain links TRBV7-8 to TRBJ1-2; 8 nucleotides align to TRBD1. V lost 4 bases, J lost 7 bases, and 14 bases stayed unmatched. This CDR3 is 16 amino acids long. CDR1 and CDR2 (germline): SGHVS, FQNEAQ. Here the CDR3 reads CASSSPQGAPAPGYTF. CDR3 bases: TGTGCCAGCAGCTCTCCCCAGGGGGCCCCTGCCCCTGGCTACACCTTC.

V and J are TRBV20-1 and TRBJ2-7; either TRBD1 or TRBD2 may fit D (5 bases each). CDR1 DFQATT and CDR2 SNEGSKA come from the germline V gene (reference sequence). Trimming pared 6 bases from V and 0 bases from J, leaving 18 bases between. The CDR3 totals 15 residues. The CDR3 region has the DNA TGCAGTGCCGACGAGGGGCGGACCATCTCCTACGAGCAGTACTTC. Encoded protein: CSADEGRTISYEQYF.

V gene TRBV28 combines with J gene TRBJ2-7, with D possibly TRBD1 on 5 matching bases. The CDR3 is 13 residues long. V was clipped by 4 bases and J by 2 bases, with 9 bases between them. Germline V CDR1 and CDR2: MDHEN, SYDVKM. The CDR3 here is CASSWRTTYEQYF. DNA of the CDR3: TGTGCCAGCAGTTGGCGGACAACCTACGAGCAGTACTTC.

The chain employs TRBV14 and TRBJ2-1; D may be TRBD2 (6 bases). With 1 base removed from V and 11 bases from J, the gap between germline ends came to 12 bases. There are 13 residues in the CDR3. Germline V CDR1 and CDR2: SGHDN, FVKESK. The CDR3 here is CASSQVPGGQQFF. CDR3 nucleotide sequence: TGTGCCAGCAGCCAAGTCCCAGGAGGGCAGCAGTTCTTC.

This clonotype was picked up a small number of times. J is TRBJ2-7 and V is TRBV24-1; D perhaps matches TRBD1 (6 bases). The length of the CDR3 is 15 residues. The germline V gene has CDR1 KGHDR and CDR2 SFDVKD. Between the trimmed V and J ends, which lost 3 bases and 0 bases, there was a span of 11 bases. The CDR3 here is CATSDADSNSYEQYF. CDR3 DNA: TGTGCCACCAGTGATGCGGACAGCAACTCCTACGAGCAGTACTTC.

This clonotype was recorded a few times. The rearrangement joins TRBV7-9 to TRBJ2-5; D remains ambiguous. Germline V gives CDR1 SEHNR, CDR2 FQNEAQ (reference sequence). Trimming stripped 5 bases from V and 4 bases from J, with 17 bases between. This CDR3 region has 15 residues. CDR3 bases: TGTGCCAGCAGCCCCCAAATGTCCCTCCCAGAGACCCAGTACTTC. Its protein is CASSPQMSLPETQYF.

This clonotype came up many times. The chain couples TRBV6-2 or TRBV6-3 to TRBJ2-3; TRBD2 might be the D (5 bases). Trimming removed 6 bases at V and 6 bases at J, with 13 bases between. The CDR3 covers 13 residues. Germline values: CDR1 MNHEY, CDR2 SVGEGT. CDR3 region: CASSSASWDTQYF. In DNA form, the CDR3 reads TGTGCCAGCAGCTCCGCTAGCTGGGATACGCAGTATTTT.

J is TRBJ2-6 and V is TRBV6-5; D remains unclear. V lost 0 bases and J lost 0, with 6 bases in between. CDR3 length equals 16 residues. Germline CDR1 MNHEY, CDR2 SVGAGI. The CDR3 loop is CASSYSPVSGANVLTF. CDR3 in DNA: TGTGCCAGCAGTTACTCCCCTGTCTCTGGGGCCAACGTCCTGACTTTC.

This clonotype was seen a few times. The chain uses TRBV6-5 and TRBJ2-7; perhaps TRBD2 as D (5 bases). Germline CDR1 MNHEY, CDR2 SVGAGI. The V and J ends lost 0 bases and 2 bases respectively, with 8 bases between them. This CDR3 contains 14 residues. The CDR3 region has the DNA TGTGCCAGCAGTTACTCGACCGGGACCTACGAGCAGTACTTC. Protein sequence: CASSYSTGTYEQYF.